The present entry profiles one T cell receptor (beta chain) with its context. The target antigen is unknown. Both 60 Vbeta primers and 13 Jbeta primers went into the PCR. Profiling relied on immunoSEQ multiplex PCR, and the TCRdb table lists in-frame clones only, not all of them. Among approximately 150,000 clones listed, roughly 76% were seen once. The sample originates from a study of cytomegalovirus exposure and HLA in healthy donors. Overall study context: Unique TCR beta sequences numbering 95 million to 130 million came from 150 million to 200 million T cells in an earlier analysis.

Findings and limits, study-wide: Associated with HLA alleles at 0.05 false discovery rate in a later analysis were some 16,000 TCR beta sequences.

CDR3 size: 11 residues. Germline values: CDR1 SGHRS, CDR2 YFSETQ. V gave up 1 base and J gave up 9 bases, with 6 bases separating them. Sequences were obtained from PBMCs. This receptor was identified in a woman between 18 and 29 years old in good health and CMV-seropositive. This chain joins TRBV5-1 and TRBJ2-3; D is undetermined. DNA for the CDR3: TGCGCCAGCAGCTTGAGTGGCACGCAGTATTTT. It yields the protein CASSLSGTQYF. Drawing the rest from reference TRBV5-1 and TRBJ2-3, the complete variable domain is KAGVTQTPRYLIKTRGQQVTLSCSPISGHRSVSWYQQTPGQGLQFLFEYFSETQRNKGNFPGRFSGRQFSNSRSEMNVSTLELGDSALYLCASSLSGTQYFGPGTRLTVL.